This T cell receptor (beta chain) stems from a study of STAT5B mutations in CD4+ large granular lymphocyte leukemia. Broader study findings: Compared with healthy controls (2/35), patient top clones favored TRBV06 (8/27).

As to this clone: Its antigen is unknown.

Method: immunoSEQ multiplex PCR; TCRdb's copy keeps in-frame clones and lacks some. Among some 35,000 clones listed, roughly 65% were seen once. V lost 1 base to trimming and J lost 0 bases, with 11 bases between them. CDR1 and CDR2 from the germline V gene are LNHDA and SQIVND (reference sequence). This CDR3 has 16 amino acids. The chain combines TRBV19 with TRBJ2-3; D not resolved. Sequencing was done on a sample of CD4+ T cells from blood buffy coats. The sequence was obtained from a human donor in good health. Here the CDR3 reads CASSIVAGSSTDTQYF. The CDR3, as DNA: TGTGCCAGTAGTATAGTAGCAGGCAGTAGCACAGATACGCAGTATTTT.